A single sample gave rise to the 5 T cell receptor beta chains below, sequenced in a study of response to subunit inactivated influenza vaccine. TCRdb passed the RT-PCR reads through MiXCR, listing each CDR3 protein once. There are about 500,000 distinct CDR3 sequences in the sample; about 17% occur only once, and roughly 3% lies in the top ten. Here the sequenced sample was CD4+ T cells sorted from PBMCs, taken around 25 months after vaccination. The source of these receptors is a man aged 45 to 75 who received an inactivated influenza vaccine.

This clonotype came up a few times. The CDR3 is CASSLGATAGSTDTQYF. The CDR3 DNA is TGTGCCAGCAGCTTAGGGGCTACCGCGGGTAGCACAGATACGCAGTATTTT. This rearrangement joins TRBV11-3 to TRBJ2-3, with D perhaps matching TRBD2 (5 bases). Germline CDR1 is SGHNT and CDR2 is YENEEA. The V end was cut by 1 base, the J end by 0 bases, with 14 bases between. The CDR3 is 17 amino acids.

Only a few counts were recorded for this clonotype. The V call is TRBV5-1, the J call TRBJ1-6; no reliable D call. Trimming shortened V by 0 bases and J by 7 bases, and 8 bases separated the two germline ends. Looked up from germline, CDR1 is SGHRS and CDR2 is YFSETQ. The CDR3 is made up of 14 amino acids. The DNA for the CDR3 is TGCGCCAGCAGCTTGGAATACCCCAATTCACCCCTCCACTTT. As protein: CASSLEYPNSPLHF.

Only a few counts were recorded for this clonotype. The chain employs TRBV7-6 and TRBJ2-7; TRBD2 agrees at 7 bases. The length of the CDR3 is 15 residues. J lost 0 bases, V lost 5 bases, and 7 bases had no gene match. In germline, CDR1 is SGHVS, CDR2 FNYEAQ. CDR3: CASSPWDYNSYEQYF. CDR3 bases: TGTGCCAGCAGCCCATGGGACTACAACTCCTACGAGCAGTACTTC. Looking up the rest from reference TRBV7-6 and TRBJ2-7 gives the full variable domain: GAGVSQSPRYKVTKRGQDVALRCDPISGHVSLYWYRQALGQGPEFLTYFNYEAQQDKSGLPNDRFSAERPEGSISTLTIQRTEQRDSAMYRCASSPWDYNSYEQYFGPGTRLTVT.

This clonotype has just a few counts. The chain links TRBV10-3 to TRBJ1-1; 8 bases agree with TRBD1. With V trimmed by 6 bases and J by 5 bases, 11 bases remained unmatched. Looked up from germline, CDR1 is ENHRY and CDR2 is SYGVKD. This CDR3 is 15 amino acids long. In DNA form, the CDR3 reads TGTGCCATCAGCGATTCCAACAGGGGGGGTACTGAAGCTTTCTTT. It codes for CAISDSNRGGTEAFF.

This chain connects TRBV3-1 to TRBJ1-1; D call uncertain. Between the trimmed V and J ends, which lost 7 bases and 7 bases, there was a span of 16 bases. CDR1 is LGHDT, CDR2 YNNKEL, per germline (reference sequence). The CDR3 has 13 amino acids. CDR3 in amino acids: CASTADRRHEAFF. The DNA for the CDR3 is TGTGCCAGCACCGCTGATCGGAGGCATGAAGCTTTCTTT.